The rows below give T cell receptor beta chains drawn from one sample of a study of ipilimumab plus nivolumab after autologous stem cell transplantation. The data were produced by immunoSEQ multiplex PCR, yet TCRdb's version contains in-frame clones alone and is incomplete. The sample has about 24,000 clones; about 86% are singletons. Sequencing was performed on PBMCs, taken in a trial of ipilimumab plus nivolumab as post-transplant consolidation. The receptors were sampled from a male donor with diffuse large B-cell lymphoma. Each CDR3 is given without its conserved first and last residue.

v_gene	j_gene	CDR3aa
TRBV5-6	TRBJ1-4	ASSWGRNEKLF
TRBV16	TRBJ1-1	ASSQSQGLNTEAF
TRBV2	TRBJ2-3	ASSLLAGGPNTQY
TRBV5-3	TRBJ1-2	ARTYQLRSYGYT
TRBV10-3	TRBJ2-7	AISEGLADLSYEQY
TRBV6-5	TRBJ1-2	ASRRTGQLYGYT
TRBV7-2	TRBJ1-4	ASSSRPGQLF
TRBV7-6	TRBJ2-7	ASSHFSREQY
TRBV4-1	TRBJ2-7	ASSQDLAGEQY
TRBV6-1	TRBJ1-2	ASSERGSGALANYGYT
TRBV19	TRBJ1-1	ASSIPPTGGLQEAF
TRBV5-1	TRBJ2-7	ASSPRPEGDEQY
TRBV19	TRBJ1-3	ASSSTPLSRTWPLRNTIY
TRBV21-1	TRBJ2-7	ASTLRGPEQY
TRBV6-6	TRBJ1-1	ASIPRGGNPEAF
TRBV5-4	TRBJ2-4	ASSEGTENIQY
TRBV9	TRBJ1-1	ASSAGGASMKAF
TRBV9	TRBJ1-1	ASSPLGAAGGSEAF
TRBV5-5	TRBJ2-7	ASSYGTIVSEQY